Listed below are T cell receptor beta chains from one sample, sequenced in a study of blood T cell repertoires in COVID-19. Clones were read by immunoSEQ multiplex PCR, and TCRdb kept only the in-frame ones, dropping some. The sample has more than 300,000 clones, around 87% seen once. The sequencing input was peripheral blood. All receptors come from a young woman with COVID-19, enrolled during active disease. CDR3s include the opening cysteine and the closing phenylalanine or tryptophan. The size of a clone is reported for some rows only, either as once, few or many, or as a class for expanded clones.

J | V | size | CDR3
TRBJ1-5 | TRBV28 | . | CASSTTREPQHF
TRBJ2-5 | TRBV7-9 | . | CASSLGLAVTPETQYF
TRBJ2-7 | TRBV5-6 | . | CASSIDGFSYEQYF
TRBJ2-7 | TRBV27 | . | CASSLNGPYEQYF
TRBJ2-7 | TRBV10-1 | once | CASSVGLSGPYSYEQYF
TRBJ1-5 | TRBV19 | . | CASSLAGAAHQPQHF
TRBJ1-1 | TRBV28 | . | CASSLPPGGEAFF
TRBJ2-1 | TRBV25-1 | . | CASSEGQAAYNEQFF
TRBJ2-3 | TRBV11-2 | . | CASSLAGRSTDTQYF
TRBJ1-1 | TRBV6-5 | . | CASTVVGGTEAFF
TRBJ1-5 | TRBV19 | . | CASTHRGEDQPQHF
TRBJ1-2 | TRBV12-3/TRBV12-4 | . | CASSLGLENGYTF
TRBJ2-3 | TRBV11-2 | . | CASSLPSYTDTQYF
TRBJ1-1 | TRBV28 | . | CASSPSTGQRSEAFF
TRBJ2-7 | TRBV19 | . | CASRKAGYSYEQYF
TRBJ2-7 | TRBV2 | . | CASSLRGAGGYEQYF
TRBJ1-4 | TRBV4-1 | . | CASSPPGEKLFF
TRBJ2-2 | TRBV7-3 | . | CASSPGNTGELFF
TRBJ2-3 | TRBV5-4 | . | CASSSRAGEGDTQYF
TRBJ2-7 | TRBV25-1 | . | CASSESGQGFHEQYF
TRBJ2-2 | TRBV10-1 | . | CARVPGSDTGELFF
TRBJ2-7 | TRBV5-1 | . | CASSSTQGFYEQYF
TRBJ2-7 | TRBV7-9 | . | CASSSGGGEQYF
TRBJ2-1 | TRBV24-1 | . | CATSDWGRPYNEQFF
TRBJ2-2 | TRBV7-3 | . | CASSLIGATPTGELFF
TRBJ2-3 | TRBV6-4 | . | CARDNDTQYF
TRBJ2-1 | TRBV6-5 | once | CASTQGIFANEQFF
TRBJ2-3 | TRBV19 | . | CASGDRGGTDTQYF
TRBJ2-3 | TRBV10-3 | . | CAISTLGQGAADTQYF
TRBJ2-5 | TRBV2 | . | CAIPGVPQETQYF
TRBJ1-2 | TRBV19 | many | CASSNEGTGDYGYTF
TRBJ1-1 | TRBV2 | few | CASGDYTEAFF
TRBJ2-1 | TRBV9 | many | CASSVASGLAVDNEQFF
TRBJ1-6 | TRBV25-1 | few | CASSALSGNYNSPLHF
TRBJ1-1 | TRBV10-2 | few | CASSDRQGHWDTEAFF
TRBJ1-2 | TRBV2 | . | CASSEGVLNYGYTF
TRBJ2-7 | TRBV12-3/TRBV12-4 | once | CASSPESSYEQYF
TRBJ1-1 | TRBV30 | . | CAWSQRQDTEAFF
TRBJ1-1 | TRBV6-6 | . | CASSPRDTGGAFF
TRBJ2-7 | TRBV21-1 | many | CATRFLLTPGEQYF
TRBJ1-5 | TRBV29-1 | once | CSVEDQGQPQHF
TRBJ1-5 | TRBV21-1 | . | CASSALREGLGGPQHF
TRBJ2-5 | TRBV7-2 | . | CASSSPLAGVETQYF
TRBJ2-7 | TRBV23-1 | few | CASSRPFLYEQYF
TRBJ1-3 | TRBV30 | . | CAWSGGTGGNTIYF